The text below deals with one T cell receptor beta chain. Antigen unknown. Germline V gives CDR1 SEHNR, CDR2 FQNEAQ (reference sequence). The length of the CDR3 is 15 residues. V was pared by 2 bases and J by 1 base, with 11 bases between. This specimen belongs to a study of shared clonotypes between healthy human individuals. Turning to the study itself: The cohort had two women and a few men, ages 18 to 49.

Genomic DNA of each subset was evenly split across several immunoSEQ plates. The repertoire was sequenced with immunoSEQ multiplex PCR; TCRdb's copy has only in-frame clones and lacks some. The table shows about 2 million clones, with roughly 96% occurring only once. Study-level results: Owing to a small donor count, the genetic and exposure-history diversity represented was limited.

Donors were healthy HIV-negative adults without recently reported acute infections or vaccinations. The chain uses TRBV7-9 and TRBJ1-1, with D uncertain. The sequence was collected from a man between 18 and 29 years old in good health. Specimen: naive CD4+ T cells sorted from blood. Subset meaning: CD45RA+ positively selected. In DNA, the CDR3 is TGTGCCAGCAGCTTACCGGGGTTGGGGAACACTGAAGCTTTCTTT. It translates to CASSLPGLGNTEAFF.